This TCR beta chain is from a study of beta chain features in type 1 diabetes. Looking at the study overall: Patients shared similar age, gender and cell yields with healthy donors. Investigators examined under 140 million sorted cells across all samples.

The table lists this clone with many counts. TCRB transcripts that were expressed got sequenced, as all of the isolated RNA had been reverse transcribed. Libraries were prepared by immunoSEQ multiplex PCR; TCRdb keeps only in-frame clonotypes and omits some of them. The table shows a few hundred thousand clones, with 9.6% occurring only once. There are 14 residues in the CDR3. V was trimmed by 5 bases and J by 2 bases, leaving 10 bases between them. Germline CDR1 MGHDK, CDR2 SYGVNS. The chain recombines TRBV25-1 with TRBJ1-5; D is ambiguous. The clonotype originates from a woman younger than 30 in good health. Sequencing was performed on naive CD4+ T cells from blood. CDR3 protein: CASSPRRGNQPQHF. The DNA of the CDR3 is TGTGCCAGCAGTCCCAGACGGGGCAATCAGCCCCAGCATTTT.